This TCR beta chain comes out of a study of shared clonotypes between healthy human individuals. The sorted-subset replicate PCRs were given around 200 ng DNA, which is about 29,000 T cell genomes. Under the authors' procedure: Because ImmunoSEQ provided only junction sequences with no quality scores, the filtering differed. Measured with immunoSEQ multiplex PCR; TCRdb has only the in-frame clones, and not every one. The DNA was the basis for D and trimming; V, J and clone size are from that table. Here the sample spans about 1.1 million clones, approximately 77% being singletons. This clone showed up many times. This TCR derives from a man aged 18 to 29 in good health. Some clones in this sample may be carry-over from other donors' samples. The sequencing sample was made of memory CD4+ T cells from PBMCs. Subset noted: CD45RA-negative fraction.

The CDR3, as DNA: TGTGCCAGCAGCTTGGTAGGTTTTGCCGAGCAGTACTTC. Amino acid sequence: CASSLVGFAEQYF. The chain uses TRBV5-6 and TRBJ2-7; no clear D gene. The V end was cut by 0 bases, the J end by 6 bases, with 10 bases between. Germline V gene lookup returns CDR1 SGHDT and CDR2 YYEEEE. The CDR3 totals 13 residues.